This T cell receptor (beta chain) was recorded in a study of post-analysis software for immune sequencing data. As regards this clonotype: Its antigen is unknown.

Broader study findings: Patients used about five TRBV segments, including TRBV5-6, TRBV5-1 and TRBV20-1, more often than controls.

The CDR3 totals 17 residues. The V gene lost 2 bases and the J gene lost 3 bases, with 18 bases spanning the gap. From germline, CDR1 is SEHNR and CDR2 FQNEAQ (reference sequence). Built from TCR beta cDNA, the libraries had unique molecular identifiers in them. TCRdb passed the PCR reads through MiXCR, listing each CDR3 protein once. Here the sample spans hundreds of thousands of distinct CDR3 sequences, approximately 53% being singletons. The rearrangement links TRBV7-9 to TRBJ2-3; D possibly uses TRBD1 or TRBD2 (5 bases each). Sample: blood. This clonotype was sampled from a girl aged 10-17 years with multiple sclerosis. For the CDR3, the DNA is TGTGCCAGCAGCTTAAACCGGGACCCCCGAGGAACAGATACGCAGTATTTT. Protein sequence: CASSLNRDPRGTDTQYF. The complete variable domain, with remaining parts taken from reference TRBV7-9 and TRBJ2-3, reads DTGVSQNPRHKITKRGQNVTFRCDPISEHNRLYWYRQTLGQGPEFLTYFQNEAQLEKSRLLSDRFSAERPKGSFSTLEIQRTEQGDSAMYLCASSLNRDPRGTDTQYFGPGTRLTVL.